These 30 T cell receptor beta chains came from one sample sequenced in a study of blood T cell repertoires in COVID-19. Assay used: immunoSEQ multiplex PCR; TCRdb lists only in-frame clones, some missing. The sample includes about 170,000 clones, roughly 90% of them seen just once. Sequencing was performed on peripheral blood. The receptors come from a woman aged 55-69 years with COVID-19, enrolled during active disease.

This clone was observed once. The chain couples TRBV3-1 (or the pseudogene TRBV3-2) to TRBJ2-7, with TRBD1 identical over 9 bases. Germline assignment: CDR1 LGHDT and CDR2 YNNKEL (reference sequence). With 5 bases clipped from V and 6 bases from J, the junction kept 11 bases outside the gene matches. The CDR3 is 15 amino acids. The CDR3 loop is CASSSKGQGFREQYF. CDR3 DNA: TGTGCCAGCAGCTCCAAGGGACAGGGATTTCGCGAGCAGTACTTC.

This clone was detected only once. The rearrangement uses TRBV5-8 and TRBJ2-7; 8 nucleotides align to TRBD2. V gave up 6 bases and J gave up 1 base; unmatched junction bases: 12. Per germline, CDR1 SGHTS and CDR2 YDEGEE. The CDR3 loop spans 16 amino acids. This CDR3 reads CASTSFSGASSYEQYF. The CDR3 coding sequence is TGTGCCAGCACCAGTTTTAGCGGGGCCTCTTCCTACGAGCAGTACTTC.

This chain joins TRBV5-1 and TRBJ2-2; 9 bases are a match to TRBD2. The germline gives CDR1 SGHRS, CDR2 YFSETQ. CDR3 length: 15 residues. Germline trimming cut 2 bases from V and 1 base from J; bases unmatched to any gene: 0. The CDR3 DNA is TGCGCCAGCAGCTTACTAGCGGGGAACACCGGGGAGCTGTTTTTT. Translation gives CASSLLAGNTGELFF.

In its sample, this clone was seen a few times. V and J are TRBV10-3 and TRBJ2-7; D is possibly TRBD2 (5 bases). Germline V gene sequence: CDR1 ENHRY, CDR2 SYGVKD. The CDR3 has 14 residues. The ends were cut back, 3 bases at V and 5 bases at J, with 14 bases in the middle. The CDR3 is CAISEVGVGNEQYF. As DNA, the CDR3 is TGTGCCATCAGTGAAGTGGGAGTGGGGAACGAGCAGTACTTC.

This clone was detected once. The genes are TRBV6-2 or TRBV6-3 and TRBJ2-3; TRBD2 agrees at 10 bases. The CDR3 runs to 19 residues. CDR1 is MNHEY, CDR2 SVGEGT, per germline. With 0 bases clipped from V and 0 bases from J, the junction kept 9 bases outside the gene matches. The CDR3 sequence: CASSYSGRTSGTSTDTQYF. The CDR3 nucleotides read TGTGCCAGCAGTTACTCAGGCCGGACTAGCGGAACTAGCACAGATACGCAGTATTTT.

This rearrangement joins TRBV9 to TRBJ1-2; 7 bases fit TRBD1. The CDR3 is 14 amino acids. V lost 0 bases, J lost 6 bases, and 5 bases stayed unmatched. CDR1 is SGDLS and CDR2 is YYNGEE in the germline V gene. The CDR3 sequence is CASSVDKGANGYTF. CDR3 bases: TGTGCCAGCAGCGTAGACAAGGGGGCGAATGGCTACACCTTC.

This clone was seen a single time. CDR3 loop: CASRPRTGTYEQYF. The CDR3 nucleotides are TGTGCCAGTAGGCCCCGGACAGGGACCTACGAGCAGTACTTC. The rearrangement links TRBV19 to TRBJ2-7; 8 nucleotides line up with TRBD1. Trimming took 6 bases from V and 2 from J; bases not matched to a gene: 6. CDR1 and CDR2 from the germline V gene are LNHDA and SQIVND (reference sequence). The CDR3 length is 14 residues.

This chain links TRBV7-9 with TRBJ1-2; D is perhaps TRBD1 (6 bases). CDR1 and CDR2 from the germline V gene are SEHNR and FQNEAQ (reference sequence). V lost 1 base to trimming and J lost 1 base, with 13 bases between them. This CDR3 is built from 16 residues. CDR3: CASSLGSGGRNYGYTF. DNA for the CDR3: TGTGCCAGCAGCTTAGGTAGCGGGGGCCGTAACTATGGCTACACCTTC.

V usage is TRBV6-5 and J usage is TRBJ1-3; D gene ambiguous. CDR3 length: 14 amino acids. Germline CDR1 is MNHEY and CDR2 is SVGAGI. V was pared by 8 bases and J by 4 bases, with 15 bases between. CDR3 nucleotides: TGTGCCAGCCACCCCGGGTTTACAGGAAACACCATATATTTT. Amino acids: CASHPGFTGNTIYF.

The CDR3 nucleotides read TGTGCCAGCAGTTCTTACAGCTATGGCTACACCTTC. This encodes CASSSYSYGYTF. The chain carries TRBV12-3 or TRBV12-4 and TRBJ1-2; D not certain. Trimming removed 4 bases from V and 4 bases from J, with 7 bases in between. This CDR3 comprises 12 residues.

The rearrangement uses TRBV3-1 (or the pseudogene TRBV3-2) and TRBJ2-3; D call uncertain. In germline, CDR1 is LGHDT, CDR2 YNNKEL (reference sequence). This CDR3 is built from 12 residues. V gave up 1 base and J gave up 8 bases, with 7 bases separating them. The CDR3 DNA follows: TGTGCCAGCAGCCAAGTCAGTGCTACGCAGTATTTT. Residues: CASSQVSATQYF.

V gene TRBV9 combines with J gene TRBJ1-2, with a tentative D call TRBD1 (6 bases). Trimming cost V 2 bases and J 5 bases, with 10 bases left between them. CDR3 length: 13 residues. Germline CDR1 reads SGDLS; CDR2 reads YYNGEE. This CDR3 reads CASSVAGAYGYTF. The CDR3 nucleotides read TGTGCCAGCAGCGTGGCAGGGGCATATGGCTACACCTTC.

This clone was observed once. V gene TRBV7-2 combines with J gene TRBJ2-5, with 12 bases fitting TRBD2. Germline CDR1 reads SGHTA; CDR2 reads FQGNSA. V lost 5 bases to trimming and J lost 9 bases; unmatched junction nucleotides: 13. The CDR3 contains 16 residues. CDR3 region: CASSPWGLAGPASQYF. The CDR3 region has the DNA TGTGCCAGCAGCCCCTGGGGACTAGCGGGCCCCGCCTCCCAGTACTTC. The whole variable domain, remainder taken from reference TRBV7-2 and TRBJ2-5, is GAGVSQSPSNKVTEKGKDVELRCDPISGHTALYWYRQSLGQGLEFLIYFQGNSAPDKSGLPSDRFSAERTGGSVSTLTIQRTQQEDSAVYLCASSPWGLAGPASQYFGPGTRLLVL.

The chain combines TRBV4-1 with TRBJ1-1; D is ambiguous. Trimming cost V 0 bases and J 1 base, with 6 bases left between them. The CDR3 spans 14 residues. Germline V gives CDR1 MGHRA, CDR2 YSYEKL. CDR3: CASSQDAGNTEAFF. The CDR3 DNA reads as TGCGCCAGCAGCCAAGACGCCGGGAACACTGAAGCTTTCTTT.

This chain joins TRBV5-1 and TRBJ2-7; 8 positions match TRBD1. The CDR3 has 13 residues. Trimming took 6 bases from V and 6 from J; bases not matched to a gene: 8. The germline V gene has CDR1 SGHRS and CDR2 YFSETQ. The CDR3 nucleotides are TGCGCCAGCAAAGGCGGGGACAGGAGCGAGCAGTACTTC. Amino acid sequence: CASKGGDRSEQYF.

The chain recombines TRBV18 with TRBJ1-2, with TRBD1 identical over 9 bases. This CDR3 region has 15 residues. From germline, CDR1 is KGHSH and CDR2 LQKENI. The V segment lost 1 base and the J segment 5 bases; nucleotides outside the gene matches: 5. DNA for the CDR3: TGTGCCAGCTCACCACTCGACAGGGGGTGGTATGGCTACACCTTC. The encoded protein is CASSPLDRGWYGYTF.

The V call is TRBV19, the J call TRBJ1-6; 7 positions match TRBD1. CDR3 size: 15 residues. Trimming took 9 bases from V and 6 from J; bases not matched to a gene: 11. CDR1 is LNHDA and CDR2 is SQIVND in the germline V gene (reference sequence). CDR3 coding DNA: TGTGCCAGCAAAATTCCGGGACAGCCTAATTCACCCCTCCACTTT. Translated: CASKIPGQPNSPLHF. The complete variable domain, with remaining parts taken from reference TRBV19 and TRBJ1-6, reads DGGITQSPKYLFRKEGQNVTLSCEQNLNHDAMYWYRQDPGQGLRLIYYSQIVNDFQKGDIAEGYSVSREKKESFPLTVTSAQKNPTAFYLCASKIPGQPNSPLHFGNGTRLTVT.

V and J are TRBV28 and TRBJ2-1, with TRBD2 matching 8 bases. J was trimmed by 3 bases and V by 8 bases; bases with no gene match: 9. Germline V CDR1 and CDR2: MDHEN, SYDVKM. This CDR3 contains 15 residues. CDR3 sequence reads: CASGAGGSLYNEQFF. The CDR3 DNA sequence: TGTGCCAGCGGGGCGGGGGGAAGTCTCTACAATGAGCAGTTCTTC.

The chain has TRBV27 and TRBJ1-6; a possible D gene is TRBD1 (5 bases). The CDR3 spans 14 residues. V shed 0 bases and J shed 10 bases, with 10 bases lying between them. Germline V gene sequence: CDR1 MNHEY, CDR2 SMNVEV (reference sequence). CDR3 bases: TGTGCCAGCAGTTTATCACAGGCGGAATCACCCCTCCACTTT. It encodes CASSLSQAESPLHF.

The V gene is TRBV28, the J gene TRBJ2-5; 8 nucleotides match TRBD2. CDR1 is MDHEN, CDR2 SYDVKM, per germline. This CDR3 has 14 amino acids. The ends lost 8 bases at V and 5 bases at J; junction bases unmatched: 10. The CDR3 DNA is TGTGCCAGCGGAGAAGCGGGAGTTTGGGAGACCCAGTACTTC. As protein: CASGEAGVWETQYF.

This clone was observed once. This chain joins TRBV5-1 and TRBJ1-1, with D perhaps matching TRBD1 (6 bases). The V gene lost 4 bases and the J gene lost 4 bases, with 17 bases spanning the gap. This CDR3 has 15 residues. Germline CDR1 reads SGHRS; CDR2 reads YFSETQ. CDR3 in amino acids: CASSLDRPLGTEAFF. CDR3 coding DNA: TGCGCCAGCAGCCTAGACAGGCCCCTTGGCACTGAAGCTTTCTTT.

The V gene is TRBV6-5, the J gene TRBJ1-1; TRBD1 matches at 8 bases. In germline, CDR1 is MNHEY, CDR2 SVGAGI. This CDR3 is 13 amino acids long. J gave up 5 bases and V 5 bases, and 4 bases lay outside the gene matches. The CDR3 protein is CASSQGAVTEAFF. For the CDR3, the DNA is TGTGCCAGCAGTCAGGGGGCGGTAACTGAAGCTTTCTTT.

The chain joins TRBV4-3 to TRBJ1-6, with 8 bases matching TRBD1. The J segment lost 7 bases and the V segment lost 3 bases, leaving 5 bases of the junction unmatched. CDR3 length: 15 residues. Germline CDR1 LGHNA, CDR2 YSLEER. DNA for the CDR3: TGCGCCAGCAGCCACGGTCACAGGGGGAATTCACCCCTCCACTTT. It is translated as CASSHGHRGNSPLHF.

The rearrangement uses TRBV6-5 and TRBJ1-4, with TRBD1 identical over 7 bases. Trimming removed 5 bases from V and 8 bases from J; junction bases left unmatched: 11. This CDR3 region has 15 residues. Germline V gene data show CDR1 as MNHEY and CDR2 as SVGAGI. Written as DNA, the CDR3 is TGTGCCAGCAGTCACGCAGGGGGACGAGGAGAAAAACTGTTTTTT. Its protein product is CASSHAGGRGEKLFF.

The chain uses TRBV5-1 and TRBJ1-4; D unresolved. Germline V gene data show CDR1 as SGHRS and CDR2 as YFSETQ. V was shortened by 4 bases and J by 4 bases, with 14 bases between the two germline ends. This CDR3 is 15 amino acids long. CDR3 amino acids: CASSGGQTINEKLFF. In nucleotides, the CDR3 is TGCGCCAGCAGCGGCGGGCAGACCATTAATGAAAAACTGTTTTTT.

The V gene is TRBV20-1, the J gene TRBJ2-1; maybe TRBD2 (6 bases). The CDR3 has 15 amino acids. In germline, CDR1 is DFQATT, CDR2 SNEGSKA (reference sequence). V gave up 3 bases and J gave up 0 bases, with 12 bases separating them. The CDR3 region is CSASVSGSSYNEQFF. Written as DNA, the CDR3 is TGCAGTGCTAGTGTTAGCGGAAGCTCCTACAATGAGCAGTTCTTC.

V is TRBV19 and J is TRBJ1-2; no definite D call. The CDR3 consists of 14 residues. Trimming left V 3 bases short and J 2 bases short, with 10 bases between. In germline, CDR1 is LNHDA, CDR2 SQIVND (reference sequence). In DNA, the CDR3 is TGTGCCAGTAGTATGAGTGTCAGGAACTATGGCTACACCTTC. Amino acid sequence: CASSMSVRNYGYTF.

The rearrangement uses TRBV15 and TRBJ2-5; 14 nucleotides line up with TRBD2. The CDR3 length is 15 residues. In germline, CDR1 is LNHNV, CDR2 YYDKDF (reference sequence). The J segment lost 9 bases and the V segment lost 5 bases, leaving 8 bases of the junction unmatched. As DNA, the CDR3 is TGTGCCACCAGCGTCGGGACTAGCGGGAGTGCGTCCCAGTACTTC. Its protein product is CATSVGTSGSASQYF.

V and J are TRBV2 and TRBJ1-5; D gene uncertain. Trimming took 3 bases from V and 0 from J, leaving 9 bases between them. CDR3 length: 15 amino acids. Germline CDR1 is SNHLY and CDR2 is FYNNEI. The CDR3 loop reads CASSDRTGSNQPQHF. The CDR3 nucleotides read TGTGCCAGCAGTGATCGCACGGGTAGCAATCAGCCCCAGCATTTT.

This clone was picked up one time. The CDR3 DNA follows: TGTGCCAGCAGCCAAGTATTCGGACAGGGGACTCAGCCCCAGCATTTT. Translated: CASSQVFGQGTQPQHF. V gene TRBV3-1 (or the pseudogene TRBV3-2) combines with J gene TRBJ1-5, with TRBD1 identical over 9 bases. The ends lost 1 base at V and 6 bases at J; junction bases unmatched: 7. Germline V gives CDR1 LGHDT, CDR2 YNNKEL (reference sequence). The CDR3 contains 16 residues.